Here is one T cell receptor (beta chain) with its context. Antigen specificity is unknown. Amplification of TCR beta CDR3 regions used RNA as the template. Carried out on the TCR CDR3, a first-round RT-PCR used the HTBI primer set. TCRdb re-called the multiplex PCR reads through MiXCR, storing one row per CDR3 protein. The profile shows about 350,000 distinct CDR3 sequences, more than 11% of them singletons. The entry originates in a study of T cells in Graves' hyperthyroidism and ophthalmopathy. The study, taken as a whole, reports: Among thyroid clonotypes expanded above 0.001, most also appeared in blood.

When ophthalmopathy did not progress within 18 months, Graves' hyperthyroidism was considered stable. This CDR3 region has 12 residues. The germline V and J ends were trimmed by 1 base and 15 bases, with 13 bases remaining between them. Germline V gene sequence: CDR1 LNHDA, CDR2 SQIVND (reference sequence). What was sequenced was blood. The chain carries TRBV19 and TRBJ2-1; a weak D match, TRBD2 (5 bases). This clonotype was obtained from a woman aged 25 to 39 with Graves' hyperthyroidism. The CDR3 sequence: CASSIGEFLPFF. The CDR3 DNA reads as TGTGCCAGTAGTATAGGGGAGTTCCTTCCGTTCTTC.